Listed below are T cell receptor beta chains from one sample, sequenced in a study of T cells in Graves' hyperthyroidism and ophthalmopathy. TCRdb used MiXCR to reprocess the multiplex PCR reads, holding one entry per CDR3 protein. The table lists hundreds of thousands of distinct CDR3 sequences, 14% to 15% of them singletons. Sequenced input: blood. Receptors were obtained from a woman aged 35 to 49 with Graves' ophthalmopathy. The CDR3 runs from the conserved cysteine through the conserved F or W. A D gene is named only where the DNA matches it firmly. Rows may omit the clone size; those that give it use once, few, many or a size class.

d_gene: NA; v_gene: TRBV11-2; abundance: NA; j_gene: TRBJ2-2; CDR3aa: CASSLFGSTANTGELFF; CDR3nt: TGTGCCAGCAGCTTATTTGGATCCACCGCGAACACCGGGGAGCTGTTTTTT
d_gene: TRBD2; v_gene: TRBV28; abundance: many; j_gene: TRBJ2-7; CDR3aa: CASSLQLAGGPGYF; CDR3nt: TGTGCCAGCAGTTTGCAGCTAGCGGGAGGGCCAGGGTACTTC
d_gene: NA; v_gene: TRBV12-3/TRBV12-4; abundance: many; j_gene: TRBJ1-2; CDR3aa: CASSLARTSLYGYTF; CDR3nt: TGTGCCAGCAGTTTGGCACGGACATCCCTCTATGGCTACACCTTC
d_gene: NA; v_gene: TRBV4-1; abundance: many; j_gene: TRBJ1-1; CDR3aa: CASSQESYVPNTEAFF; CDR3nt: TGCGCCAGCAGCCAAGAATCATACGTACCAAACACTGAAGCTTTCTTT
d_gene: NA; v_gene: TRBV5-4; abundance: many; j_gene: TRBJ2-2; CDR3aa: CASSPRGLQNTGELFF; CDR3nt: TGTGCCAGCAGCCCCCGGGGACTCCAGAACACCGGGGAGCTGTTTTTT
d_gene: TRBD1; v_gene: TRBV7-2; abundance: many; j_gene: TRBJ1-1; CDR3aa: CASSRQGINTEAFF; CDR3nt: TGTGCCAGCAGCAGACAGGGGATTAACACTGAAGCTTTCTTT
d_gene: NA; v_gene: TRBV9; abundance: NA; j_gene: TRBJ2-4; CDR3aa: CASSALPQEGLAKNIQYF; CDR3nt: TGTGCCAGCAGCGCCCTCCCACAGGAGGGACTAGCCAAAAACATTCAGTACTTC
d_gene: NA; v_gene: TRBV6-1; abundance: NA; j_gene: TRBJ1-2; CDR3aa: CASRSDGDGGYTF; CDR3nt: TGTGCCAGCAGATCAGACGGAGACGGAGGCTACACCTTC
d_gene: NA; v_gene: TRBV6-1; abundance: many; j_gene: TRBJ2-5; CDR3aa: CASSDPGTPIETQYF; CDR3nt: TGTGCCAGCAGTGATCCCGGGACTCCGATTGAGACCCAGTACTTC
d_gene: NA; v_gene: TRBV12-3/TRBV12-4; abundance: many; j_gene: TRBJ1-1; CDR3aa: CASSPGLLWEAFF; CDR3nt: TGTGCCAGCAGTCCTGGACTATTGTGGGAAGCTTTCTTT
d_gene: TRBD1; v_gene: TRBV20-1; abundance: few; j_gene: TRBJ2-7; CDR3aa: CSASKWDSSYEQYF; CDR3nt: TGCAGTGCTAGTAAGTGGGACAGCTCCTACGAGCAGTACTTC
d_gene: NA; v_gene: TRBV28; abundance: many; j_gene: TRBJ2-7; CDR3aa: CASSSDQTYEQYF; CDR3nt: TGTGCCAGCAGTTCGGACCAAACCTACGAGCAGTACTTC
d_gene: NA; v_gene: TRBV28; abundance: many; j_gene: TRBJ1-1; CDR3aa: CASSPIRAEAFF; CDR3nt: TGTGCCAGCAGTCCCATCCGCGCTGAAGCTTTCTTT
d_gene: NA; v_gene: TRBV9; abundance: many; j_gene: TRBJ2-1; CDR3aa: CASSVGDSGNEQFF; CDR3nt: TGTGCCAGCAGCGTAGGTGATAGCGGCAATGAGCAGTTCTTC
d_gene: NA; v_gene: TRBV19; abundance: NA; j_gene: TRBJ2-4; CDR3aa: CASSTGVMNIQYF; CDR3nt: TGTGCCAGTAGTACAGGGGTTATGAACATTCAGTACTTC
d_gene: NA; v_gene: TRBV19; abundance: NA; j_gene: TRBJ2-2; CDR3aa: CASRTGSANTGELFF; CDR3nt: TGTGCCTCCCGAACCGGGAGCGCGAACACCGGGGAGCTGTTTTTT
d_gene: NA; v_gene: TRBV7-9; abundance: many; j_gene: TRBJ1-1; CDR3aa: CASSPRQERDGEAFF; CDR3nt: TGTGCCAGCAGCCCTAGACAGGAGCGGGATGGTGAAGCTTTCTTT
d_gene: TRBD2; v_gene: TRBV28; abundance: many; j_gene: TRBJ2-5; CDR3aa: CASSPTSGTQETQYF; CDR3nt: TGTGCCAGCAGCCCTACTAGCGGGACTCAAGAGACCCAGTACTTC
d_gene: NA; v_gene: TRBV20-1; abundance: many; j_gene: TRBJ2-5; CDR3aa: CSARGAGQAGETQYF; CDR3nt: TGCAGTGCTAGAGGAGCGGGACAAGCCGGGGAGACCCAGTACTTC
d_gene: TRBD1; v_gene: TRBV20-1; abundance: many; j_gene: TRBJ2-7; CDR3aa: CSATTAQGAFYEQYF; CDR3nt: TGCAGTGCTACGACGGCACAGGGGGCTTTCTACGAGCAGTACTTC
d_gene: NA; v_gene: TRBV5-6; abundance: few; j_gene: TRBJ2-4; CDR3aa: CASTNGGGLAKNIQYF; CDR3nt: TGTGCCAGCACCAACGGAGGGGGTTTAGCCAAAAACATTCAGTACTTC
d_gene: TRBD1; v_gene: TRBV5-1; abundance: many; j_gene: TRBJ1-2; CDR3aa: CASTRDRQGNGYTF; CDR3nt: TGCGCCAGCACGAGGGATCGACAGGGCAATGGCTACACCTTC
d_gene: TRBD1; v_gene: TRBV27; abundance: few; j_gene: TRBJ2-7; CDR3aa: CASGRQGVSYEQYF; CDR3nt: TGTGCCAGCGGGAGACAGGGAGTGTCCTACGAGCAGTACTTC
d_gene: NA; v_gene: TRBV10-3; abundance: many; j_gene: TRBJ1-5; CDR3aa: CASRQDGQPQHF; CDR3nt: TGTGCCTCGCGACAGGACGGTCAGCCCCAGCATTTT
d_gene: NA; v_gene: TRBV28; abundance: few; j_gene: TRBJ2-3; CDR3aa: CASSVGESTSTDTQYF; CDR3nt: TGTGCCAGCAGTGTGGGGGAATCTACTAGCACAGATACGCAGTATTTT
d_gene: NA; v_gene: TRBV28; abundance: many; j_gene: TRBJ1-1; CDR3aa: CASSLGGATSTEAFF; CDR3nt: TGTGCCAGCAGTTTAGGGGGGGCAACGAGCACTGAAGCTTTCTTT
d_gene: NA; v_gene: TRBV12-3/TRBV12-4; abundance: many; j_gene: TRBJ1-6; CDR3aa: CASSFEIGSGSPLHF; CDR3nt: TGTGCCAGCAGTTTTGAGATAGGATCTGGTTCACCCCTCCACTTT
d_gene: TRBD2; v_gene: TRBV7-2; abundance: many; j_gene: TRBJ2-7; CDR3aa: CASSLAVGLAGRYEQYF; CDR3nt: TGTGCCAGCAGCTTGGCGGTGGGACTAGCGGGGCGGTACGAGCAGTACTTC
d_gene: NA; v_gene: TRBV13; abundance: NA; j_gene: TRBJ1-1; CDR3aa: CASSLGAAGAMNTEAFF; CDR3nt: TGTGCCAGCAGCTTAGGGGCGGCAGGAGCCATGAACACTGAAGCTTTCTTT
d_gene: NA; v_gene: TRBV7-8; abundance: many; j_gene: TRBJ2-7; CDR3aa: CASSLGGWRVETPGEQYF; CDR3nt: TGTGCCAGCAGCTTAGGGGGGTGGCGAGTCGAAACCCCGGGTGAGCAGTACTTC